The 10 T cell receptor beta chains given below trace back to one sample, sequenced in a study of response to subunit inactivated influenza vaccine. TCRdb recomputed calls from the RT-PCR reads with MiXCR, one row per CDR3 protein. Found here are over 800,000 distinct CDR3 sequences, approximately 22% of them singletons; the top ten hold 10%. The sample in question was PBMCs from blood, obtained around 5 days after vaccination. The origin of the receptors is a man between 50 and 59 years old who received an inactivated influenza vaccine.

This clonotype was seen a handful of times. Written as DNA, the CDR3 is TGCGCCAGCAGCTTGAGAGCGGATAACACCGGGGAGCTGTTTTTT. It specifies CASSLRADNTGELFF. The rearrangement joins TRBV5-1 to TRBJ2-2, with D tentatively TRBD2 (5 bases). The CDR3 covers 15 residues. V lost 1 base to trimming and J lost 2 bases, with 9 bases between them. Germline assignment: CDR1 SGHRS and CDR2 YFSETQ.

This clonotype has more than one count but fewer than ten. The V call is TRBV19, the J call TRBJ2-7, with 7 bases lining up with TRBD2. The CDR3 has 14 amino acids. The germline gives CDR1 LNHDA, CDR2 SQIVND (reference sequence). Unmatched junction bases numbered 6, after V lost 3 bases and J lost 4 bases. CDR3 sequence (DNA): TGTGCCAGTAGTATTCCGGGGGGTCTATACGAGCAGTACTTC. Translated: CASSIPGGLYEQYF.

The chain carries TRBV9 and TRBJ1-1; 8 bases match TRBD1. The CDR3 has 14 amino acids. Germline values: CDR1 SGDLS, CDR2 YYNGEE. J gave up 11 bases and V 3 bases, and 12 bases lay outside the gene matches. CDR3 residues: CASSAGTGVERAFF. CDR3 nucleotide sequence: TGTGCCAGCAGCGCCGGGACAGGCGTTGAGCGGGCTTTCTTT.

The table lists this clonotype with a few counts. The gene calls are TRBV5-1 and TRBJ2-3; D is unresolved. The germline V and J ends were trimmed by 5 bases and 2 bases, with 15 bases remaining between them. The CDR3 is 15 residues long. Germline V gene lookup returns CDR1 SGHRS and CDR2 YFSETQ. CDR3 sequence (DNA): TGCGCCAGCAGGTCCAGCCGCTATTTCACAGATACGCAGTATTTT. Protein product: CASRSSRYFTDTQYF.

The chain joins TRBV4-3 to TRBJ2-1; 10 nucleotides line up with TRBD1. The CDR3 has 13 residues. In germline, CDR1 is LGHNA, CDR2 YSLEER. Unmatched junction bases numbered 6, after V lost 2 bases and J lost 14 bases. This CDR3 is CASSQSGQGREFF. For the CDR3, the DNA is TGCGCCAGCAGCCAATCGGGACAGGGGAGGGAGTTCTTC.

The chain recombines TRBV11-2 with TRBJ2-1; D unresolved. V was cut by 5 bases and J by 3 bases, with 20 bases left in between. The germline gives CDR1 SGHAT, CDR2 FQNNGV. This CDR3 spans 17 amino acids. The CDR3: CASSPIRFKTNYNEQFF. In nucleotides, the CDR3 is TGTGCCAGCAGCCCTATACGGTTCAAAACAAACTACAATGAGCAGTTCTTC.

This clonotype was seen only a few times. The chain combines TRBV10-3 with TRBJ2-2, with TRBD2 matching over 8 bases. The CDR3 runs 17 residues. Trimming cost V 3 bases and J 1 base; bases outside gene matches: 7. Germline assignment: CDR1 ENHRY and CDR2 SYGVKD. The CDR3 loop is CAISDVLAEGNTGELFF. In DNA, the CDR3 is TGTGCCATCAGTGACGTACTAGCGGAGGGGAACACCGGGGAGCTGTTTTTT.

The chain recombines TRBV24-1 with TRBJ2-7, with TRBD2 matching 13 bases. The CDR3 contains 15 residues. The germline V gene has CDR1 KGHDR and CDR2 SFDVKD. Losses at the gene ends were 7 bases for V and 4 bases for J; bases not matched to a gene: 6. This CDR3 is CATSSRTSGSYEQYF. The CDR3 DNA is TGTGCCACCAGCTCAAGGACTAGCGGGAGTTACGAGCAGTACTTC.

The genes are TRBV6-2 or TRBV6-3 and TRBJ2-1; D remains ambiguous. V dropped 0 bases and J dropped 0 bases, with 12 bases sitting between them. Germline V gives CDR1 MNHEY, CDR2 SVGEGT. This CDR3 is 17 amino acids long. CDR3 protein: CASSYSALWSSYNEQFF. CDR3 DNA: TGTGCCAGCAGTTACTCGGCCTTGTGGAGCTCCTACAATGAGCAGTTCTTC.

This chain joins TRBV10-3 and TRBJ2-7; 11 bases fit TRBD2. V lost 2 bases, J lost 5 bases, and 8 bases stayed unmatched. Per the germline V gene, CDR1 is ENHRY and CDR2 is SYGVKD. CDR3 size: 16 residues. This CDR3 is CAISEGTSGSVHEQYF. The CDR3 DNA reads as TGTGCCATCAGTGAGGGAACTAGCGGGAGCGTCCACGAGCAGTACTTC.